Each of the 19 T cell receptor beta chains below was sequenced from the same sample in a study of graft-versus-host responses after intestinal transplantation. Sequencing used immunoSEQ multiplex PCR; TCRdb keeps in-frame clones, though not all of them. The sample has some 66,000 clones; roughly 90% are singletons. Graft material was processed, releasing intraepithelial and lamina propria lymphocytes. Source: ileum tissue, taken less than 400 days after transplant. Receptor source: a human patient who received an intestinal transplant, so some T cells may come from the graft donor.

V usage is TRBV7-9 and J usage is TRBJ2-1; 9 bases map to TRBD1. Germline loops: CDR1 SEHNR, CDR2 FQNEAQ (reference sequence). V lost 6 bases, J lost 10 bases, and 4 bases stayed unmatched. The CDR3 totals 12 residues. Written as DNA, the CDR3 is TGTGCCAGCAGAGGGGACAGGGCCGAGCAGTTCTTC. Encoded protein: CASRGDRAEQFF.

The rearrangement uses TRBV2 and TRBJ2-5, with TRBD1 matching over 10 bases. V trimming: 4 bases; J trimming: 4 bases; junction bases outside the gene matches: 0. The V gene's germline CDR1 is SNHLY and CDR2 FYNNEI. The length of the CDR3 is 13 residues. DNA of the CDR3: TGTGCCAGCAGTGGACAGGGGGCAGAGACCCAGTACTTC. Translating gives CASSGQGAETQYF.

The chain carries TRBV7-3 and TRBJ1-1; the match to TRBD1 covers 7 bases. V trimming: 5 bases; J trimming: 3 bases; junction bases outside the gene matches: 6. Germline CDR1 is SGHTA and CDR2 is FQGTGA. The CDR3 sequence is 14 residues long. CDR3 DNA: TGTGCCAGCAGCCCTCGACAGGGTCACACTGAAGCTTTCTTT. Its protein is CASSPRQGHTEAFF.

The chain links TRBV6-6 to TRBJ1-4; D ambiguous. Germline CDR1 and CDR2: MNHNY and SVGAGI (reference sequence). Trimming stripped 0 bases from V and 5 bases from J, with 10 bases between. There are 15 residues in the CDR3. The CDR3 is CASSYSMAGNEKLFF. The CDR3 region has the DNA TGTGCCAGCAGTTACTCGATGGCCGGGAATGAAAAACTGTTTTTT.

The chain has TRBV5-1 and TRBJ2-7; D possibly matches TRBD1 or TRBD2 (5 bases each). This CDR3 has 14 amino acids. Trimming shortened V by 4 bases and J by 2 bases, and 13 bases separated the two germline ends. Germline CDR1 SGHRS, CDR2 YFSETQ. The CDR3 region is CASSPDGTAYEQYF. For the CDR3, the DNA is TGCGCCAGCAGCCCGGATGGGACGGCCTACGAGCAGTACTTC.

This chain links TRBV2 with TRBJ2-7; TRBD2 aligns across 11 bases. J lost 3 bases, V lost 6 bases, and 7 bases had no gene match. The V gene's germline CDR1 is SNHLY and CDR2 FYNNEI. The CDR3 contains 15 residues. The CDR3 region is CASRELAGANYEQYF. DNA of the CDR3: TGTGCCAGCAGGGAACTAGCGGGGGCCAACTACGAGCAGTACTTC.

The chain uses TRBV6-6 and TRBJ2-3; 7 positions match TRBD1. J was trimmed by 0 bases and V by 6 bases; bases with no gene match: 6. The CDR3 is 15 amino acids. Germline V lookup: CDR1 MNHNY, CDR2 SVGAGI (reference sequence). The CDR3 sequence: CASRIDRVSTDTQYF. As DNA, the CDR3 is TGTGCCAGCAGGATCGACAGGGTTAGCACAGATACGCAGTATTTT.

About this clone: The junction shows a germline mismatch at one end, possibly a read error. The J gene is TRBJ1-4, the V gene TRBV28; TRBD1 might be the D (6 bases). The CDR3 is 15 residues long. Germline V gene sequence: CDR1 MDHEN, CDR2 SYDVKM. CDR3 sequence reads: CASRTEGGPNEKLFF. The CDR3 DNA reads TGTGCCAGCAGGACGGAGGGGGGCCCTAATGAAAAGCTGTTTTTT.

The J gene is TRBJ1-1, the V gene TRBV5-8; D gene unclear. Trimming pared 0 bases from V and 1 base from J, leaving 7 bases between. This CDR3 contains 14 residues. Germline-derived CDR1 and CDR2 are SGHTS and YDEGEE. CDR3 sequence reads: CASSLGAGNTEAFF. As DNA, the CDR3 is TGTGCCAGCAGCTTGGGGGCGGGGAACACTGAAGCTTTCTTT.

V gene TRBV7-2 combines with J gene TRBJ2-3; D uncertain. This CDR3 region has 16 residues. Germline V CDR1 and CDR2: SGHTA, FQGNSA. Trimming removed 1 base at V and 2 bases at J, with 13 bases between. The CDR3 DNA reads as TGTGCCAGCAGCTTAGTTCGGACGTTGATCACAGATACGCAGTATTTT. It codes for CASSLVRTLITDTQYF.

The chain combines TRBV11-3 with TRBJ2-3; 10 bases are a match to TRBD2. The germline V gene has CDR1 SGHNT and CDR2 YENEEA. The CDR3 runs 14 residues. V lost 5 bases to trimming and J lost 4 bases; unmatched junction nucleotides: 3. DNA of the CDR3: TGTGCCAGCAGCCACGGGACTAGCGCAGATACGCAGTATTTT. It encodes CASSHGTSADTQYF.

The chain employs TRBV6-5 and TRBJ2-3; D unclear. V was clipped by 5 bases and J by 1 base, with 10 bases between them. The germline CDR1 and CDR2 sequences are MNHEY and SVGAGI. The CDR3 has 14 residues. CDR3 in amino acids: CASSTLVGTDTQYF. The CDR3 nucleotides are TGTGCCAGCAGTACCCTAGTCGGCACAGATACGCAGTATTTT.

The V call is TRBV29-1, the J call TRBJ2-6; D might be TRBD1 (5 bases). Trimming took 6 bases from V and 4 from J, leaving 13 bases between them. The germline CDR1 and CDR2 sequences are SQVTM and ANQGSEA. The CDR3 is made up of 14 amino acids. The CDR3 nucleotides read TGCAGCGTCGCCTCAGGGCAAGGGGCCAACGTCCTGACTTTC. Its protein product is CSVASGQGANVLTF.

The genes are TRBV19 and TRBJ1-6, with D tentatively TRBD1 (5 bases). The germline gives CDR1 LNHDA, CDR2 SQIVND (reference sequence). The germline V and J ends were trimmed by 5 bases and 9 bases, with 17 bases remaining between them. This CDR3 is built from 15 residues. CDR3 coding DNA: TGTGCCAGTAGTCCCGGACACCCTAAAGTTTCACCCCTCCACTTT. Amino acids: CASSPGHPKVSPLHF.

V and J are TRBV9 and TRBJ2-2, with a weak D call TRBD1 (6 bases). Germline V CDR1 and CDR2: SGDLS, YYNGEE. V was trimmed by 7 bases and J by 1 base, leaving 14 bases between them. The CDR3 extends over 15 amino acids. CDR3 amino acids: CASGRTQGNTGELFF. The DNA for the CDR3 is TGTGCCAGCGGCCGTACACAGGGGAACACCGGGGAGCTGTTTTTT.

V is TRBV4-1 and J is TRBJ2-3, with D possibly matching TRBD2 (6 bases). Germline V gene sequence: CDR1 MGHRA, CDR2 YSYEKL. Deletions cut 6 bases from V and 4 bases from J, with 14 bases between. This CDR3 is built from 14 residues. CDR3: CASSSIAGSDTQYF. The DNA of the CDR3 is TGCGCCAGCAGTTCTATCGCGGGATCAGATACGCAGTATTTT.

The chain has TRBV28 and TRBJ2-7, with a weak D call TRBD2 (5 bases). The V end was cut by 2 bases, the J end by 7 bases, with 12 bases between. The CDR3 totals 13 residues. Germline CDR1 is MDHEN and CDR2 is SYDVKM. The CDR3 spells CASSLTGEGEQYF. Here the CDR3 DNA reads TGTGCCAGCAGTTTAACCGGAGAGGGAGAGCAGTACTTC.

This CDR3 reads CASSPDRGSGRSSYEQYF. Here the CDR3 DNA reads TGCGCCAGCAGCCCGGATAGGGGTAGCGGGCGTAGCTCCTACGAGCAGTACTTC. The chain couples TRBV5-1 to TRBJ2-7, with TRBD2 matching 7 bases. The CDR3 length is 18 residues. Per germline, CDR1 SGHRS and CDR2 YFSETQ. Trimming at V came to 4 bases and at J to 0 bases, leaving 16 bases not matched to a gene.

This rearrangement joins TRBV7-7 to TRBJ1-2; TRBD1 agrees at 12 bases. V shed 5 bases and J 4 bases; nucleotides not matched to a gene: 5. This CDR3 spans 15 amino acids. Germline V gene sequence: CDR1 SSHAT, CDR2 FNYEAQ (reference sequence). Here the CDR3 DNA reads TGTGCCAGCAGCCCCCGGGGACAGGGGGCCTATGGCTACACCTTC. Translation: CASSPRGQGAYGYTF.